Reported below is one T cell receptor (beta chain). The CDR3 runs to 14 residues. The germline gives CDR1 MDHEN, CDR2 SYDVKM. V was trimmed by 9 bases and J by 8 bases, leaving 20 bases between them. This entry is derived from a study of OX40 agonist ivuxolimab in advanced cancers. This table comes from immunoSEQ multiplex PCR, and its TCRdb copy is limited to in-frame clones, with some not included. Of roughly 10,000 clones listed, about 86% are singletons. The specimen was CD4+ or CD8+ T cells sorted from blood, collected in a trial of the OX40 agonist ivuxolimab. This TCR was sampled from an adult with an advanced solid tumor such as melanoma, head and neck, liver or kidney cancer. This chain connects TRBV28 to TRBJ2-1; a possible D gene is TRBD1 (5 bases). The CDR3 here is CASIPGMGLDEQFF. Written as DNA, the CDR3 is TGTGCCAGTATCCCTGGAATGGGGCTGGATGAGCAGTTCTTC.